These 32 T cell receptor beta chains came from one sample sequenced in a study of cytomegalovirus exposure and HLA in healthy donors (dated by TCRdb to 2015 to 2018). Library preparation was by the immunoSEQ multiplex PCR assay. For the multiplex PCR, a mixture combining 60 forward primers for TCR Vbeta segments and 13 reverse primers for TCR Jbeta segments was used. TCRdb holds this immuneACCESS table with in-frame rearrangements only. Some clones are missing; in checked studies, unresolved V genes explain under half, and the rest has no known cause. This sample comprises roughly 82,000 clones, 60% to 75% of them detected only once. 11% of the sample goes to the ten largest clones. Material: PBMCs. The receptors shown here come from a woman in her thirties or forties in good health and CMV-seropositive.

This chain uses TRBV7-2 with TRBJ1-2; D might be TRBD1 (5 bases). Trimming left V 5 bases short and J 8 bases short, with 27 bases between. Germline CDR1 and CDR2: SGHTA and FQGNSA. This CDR3 has 17 amino acids. CDR3 sequence: CASSPHQQATAREGYTF. In nucleotides, the CDR3 is TGTGCCAGCAGCCCACACCAGCAGGCGACGGCCAGGGAAGGCTACACCTTC.

The chain uses TRBV19 and TRBJ2-7, with D perhaps matching TRBD1 (5 bases). CDR3 length equals 13 residues. V was cut by 8 bases and J by 6 bases, with 17 bases left in between. Germline CDR1 reads LNHDA; CDR2 reads SQIVND (reference sequence). The CDR3 nucleotides read TGTGCCAGTGCCGACAGTGGGTCTAGCGAGCAGTACTTC. As protein: CASADSGSSEQYF.

The chain recombines TRBV6-1 with TRBJ2-7, with a tentative D call TRBD1 (5 bases). V was pared by 8 bases and J by 3 bases, with 17 bases between. The CDR3 covers 14 residues. The germline CDR1 and CDR2 sequences are MNHNS and SASEGT. CDR3 loop: CASEFDSRGYEQYF. CDR3 sequence (DNA): TGTGCCAGCGAATTCGACAGTAGAGGCTACGAGCAGTACTTC.

The chain links TRBV11-2 to TRBJ2-3, with 12 bases matching TRBD2. The V and J ends lost 5 bases and 5 bases, in that order; junction bases with no gene match: 5. Germline V CDR1 and CDR2: SGHAT, FQNNGV. The CDR3 totals 15 residues. The CDR3 region is CASSLLAGGRDTQYF. In DNA form, the CDR3 reads TGTGCCAGCAGCCTACTAGCGGGAGGAAGAGATACGCAGTATTTT.

This clone showed up just once. The V gene is TRBV27, the J gene TRBJ2-1, with D maybe TRBD1 (6 bases). This CDR3 region has 14 residues. Deletions cut 3 bases from V and 1 base from J, with 7 bases between. Germline CDR1 and CDR2: MNHEY and SMNVEV (reference sequence). CDR3 protein: CASSFRGSYNEQFF. In DNA form, the CDR3 reads TGTGCCAGCAGTTTCAGGGGTTCCTACAATGAGCAGTTCTTC.

This chain uses TRBV6-1 with TRBJ2-1; 11 bases line up with TRBD2. The germline gives CDR1 MNHNS, CDR2 SASEGT. V shed 6 bases, J shed 6 bases, and the junction held 7 bases outside the gene matches. This CDR3 region has 15 residues. The CDR3 DNA follows: TGTGCCAGCAGACAGACTAGCGGGGTAGTCAATGAGCAGTTCTTC. Its translation: CASRQTSGVVNEQFF.

The CDR3 protein is CAWKALGTASYEQYF. The CDR3 nucleotides read TGTGCCTGGAAAGCCCTGGGGACAGCGTCCTACGAGCAGTACTTC. The V gene is TRBV30, the J gene TRBJ2-7, with 7 positions matching TRBD1. CDR1 and CDR2 (germline): GTSNPN, SVGIG (reference sequence). The CDR3 has 15 residues. The V segment lost 4 bases and the J segment 1 base; nucleotides outside the gene matches: 10.

This clone was counted only a few times. The chain has TRBV6-1 and TRBJ2-7; D unresolved. The germline CDR1 and CDR2 sequences are MNHNS and SASEGT. CDR3 length: 13 residues. V was clipped by 0 bases and J by 13 bases, with 16 bases between them. CDR3 residues: CASSEAANPPCYF. In nucleotides, the CDR3 is TGTGCCAGCAGTGAAGCAGCCAACCCGCCGTGTTACTTC.

The chain couples TRBV18 to TRBJ2-7; maybe TRBD1 (6 bases). The ends were cut back, 3 bases at V and 6 bases at J, with 24 bases in the middle. The CDR3 contains 17 residues. Germline CDR1 and CDR2: KGHSH and LQKENI. In nucleotides, the CDR3 is TGTGCCAGCTCACCCCTCCGTATCACAGGGTCGATTTCCGAGCAGTACTTC. Encoded protein: CASSPLRITGSISEQYF.

V usage is TRBV7-7 and J usage is TRBJ2-5, with 8 bases fitting TRBD1. Germline CDR1 and CDR2: SSHAT and FNYEAQ (reference sequence). The V and J ends lost 3 bases and 5 bases, in that order; junction bases with no gene match: 5. The CDR3 runs to 14 residues. The CDR3 sequence: CASSLQGASETQYF. The CDR3 DNA reads as TGTGCCAGCAGCTTGCAGGGGGCTAGTGAGACCCAGTACTTC.

The chain joins TRBV11-2 to TRBJ2-7; TRBD1 matches 12 bases. V lost 4 bases to trimming and J lost 3 bases; unmatched junction nucleotides: 4. This CDR3 comprises 15 residues. CDR1 and CDR2 from the germline V gene are SGHAT and FQNNGV. CDR3 DNA: TGTGCCAGCAGCTCCGGGACAGGGGGCGGCTACGAGCAGTACTTC. Translated: CASSSGTGGGYEQYF.

The rearrangement uses TRBV5-8 and TRBJ1-4; TRBD1 matches at 7 bases. V shed 7 bases and J 7 bases; nucleotides not matched to a gene: 7. The CDR3 is 13 residues long. The germline CDR1 and CDR2 sequences are SGHTS and YDEGEE. The CDR3 spells CASRITGAEKLFF. Here the CDR3 DNA reads TGTGCCAGCCGTATAACAGGGGCTGAAAAACTGTTTTTT. Full variable domain (missing parts from reference TRBV5-8 and TRBJ1-4): EAGVTQSPTHLIKTRGQQATLRCSPISGHTSVYWYQQALGLGLQFLLWYDEGEERNRGNFPPRFSGRQFPNYSSELNVNALELEDSALYLCASRITGAEKLFFGSGTQLSVL.

This clone was detected once. The chain employs TRBV15 and TRBJ1-5; D not resolved. This CDR3 is built from 15 residues. Trimming took off 0 bases at V and 5 bases at J, with 11 bases between the two ends. Germline V CDR1 and CDR2: LNHNV, YYDKDF (reference sequence). The CDR3 nucleotides are TGTGCCACCAGCAGAGAGAGGCAGACTGATCAGCCCCAGCATTTT. It yields the protein CATSRERQTDQPQHF. Looking up the rest from reference TRBV15 and TRBJ1-5 gives the full variable domain: DAMVIQNPRYQVTQFGKPVTLSCSQTLNHNVMYWYQQKSSQAPKLLFHYYDKDFNNEADTPDNFQSRRPNTSFCFLDIRSPGLGDTAMYLCATSRERQTDQPQHFGDGTRLSIL.

This chain links TRBV11-2 with TRBJ1-1; the match to TRBD1 covers 8 bases. CDR1 and CDR2 from the germline V gene are SGHAT and FQNNGV. V lost 1 base, J lost 4 bases, and 2 bases stayed unmatched. The CDR3 has 14 residues. This chain's CDR3 is CASSLGTGTTEAFF. The DNA for the CDR3 is TGTGCCAGCAGCTTAGGGACAGGGACCACTGAAGCTTTCTTT.

This clone occurred a few times. The CDR3 protein is CASSQDSTFNYGYTF. CDR3 bases: TGTGCCAGCAGCCAAGACTCCACTTTTAACTATGGCTACACCTTC. The chain employs TRBV4-2 and TRBJ1-2; no clear D gene. Germline lookup yields CDR1 LGHNA and CDR2 YNFKEQ. The CDR3 is made up of 15 amino acids. Trimming removed 0 bases from V and 1 base from J, with 9 bases in between.

The chain links TRBV7-8 to TRBJ2-5; possible D gene TRBD2, 7 bases. Germline-derived CDR1 and CDR2 are SGHVS and FQNEAQ. CDR3 length equals 12 residues. Trimming cost V 5 bases and J 5 bases, with 9 bases left between them. CDR3 loop: CASSGGGETQYF. As DNA, the CDR3 is TGTGCCAGCAGCGGGGGGGGCGAGACCCAGTACTTC.

A single count supports this clone. The V gene is TRBV19, the J gene TRBJ2-7, with 8 bases fitting TRBD1. J gave up 4 bases and V 3 bases, and 8 bases lay outside the gene matches. The CDR3 runs to 15 residues. Germline V CDR1 and CDR2: LNHDA, SQIVND (reference sequence). The CDR3 loop is CASSIPGTGVYEQYF. The CDR3 nucleotides read TGTGCCAGTAGTATCCCCGGGACAGGAGTGTACGAGCAGTACTTC.

The table lists this clone with a few counts. This chain joins TRBV7-9 and TRBJ2-2, with unresolved D. In germline, CDR1 is SEHNR, CDR2 FQNEAQ (reference sequence). This CDR3 is 14 amino acids long. Trimming pared 5 bases from V and 0 bases from J, leaving 7 bases between. Written as DNA, the CDR3 is TGTGCCAGCAGCGAGGCACCGAACACCGGGGAGCTGTTTTTT. Translating gives CASSEAPNTGELFF.

The chain recombines TRBV4-1 with TRBJ1-3; D call uncertain. The CDR3 extends over 14 amino acids. Germline assignment: CDR1 MGHRA and CDR2 YSYEKL. Trimming took 4 bases from V and 2 from J, leaving 9 bases between them. The CDR3 coding sequence is TGCGCCAGCAGCCTTACCGGGACTGGAAACACCATATATTTT. It is translated as CASSLTGTGNTIYF.

The chain has TRBV10-1 and TRBJ1-1; the D is unclear. The CDR3 covers 11 residues. V shed 6 bases and J shed 1 base, with 3 bases lying between them. Germline loops: CDR1 WNHNN, CDR2 SYGVQD (reference sequence). CDR3 DNA: TGCGCCAGCAGCTCGAACACTGAAGCTTTCTTT. This sequence encodes CASSSNTEAFF.

The chain joins TRBV5-6 to TRBJ2-1; tentatively, D is TRBD1 (6 bases). Deletions cut 4 bases from V and 5 bases from J, with 7 bases between. Germline-derived CDR1 and CDR2 are SGHDT and YYEEEE. CDR3 length: 12 amino acids. The DNA for the CDR3 is TGTGCCAGCAGCAGGACAGACAATGAGCAGTTCTTC. This codes for CASSRTDNEQFF.

Only a few counts were recorded for this clone. This chain joins TRBV19 and TRBJ1-2; 7 bases fit TRBD1. CDR1 is LNHDA, CDR2 SQIVND, per germline (reference sequence). The CDR3 extends over 18 amino acids. V trimming: 8 bases; J trimming: 3 bases; junction bases outside the gene matches: 21. Written as DNA, the CDR3 is TGTGCCAGTTCCGCCTTAGACAGGGTCTTTGCATCCGACTATGGCTACACCTTC. It yields the protein CASSALDRVFASDYGYTF.

The CDR3, as DNA: TGTGCCAGCAGTGAGGTTATCAGCTCCTACAATGAGCAGTTCTTC. Translation gives CASSEVISSYNEQFF. The chain joins TRBV6-1 to TRBJ2-1; no clear D. This CDR3 spans 15 amino acids. Germline V gives CDR1 MNHNS, CDR2 SASEGT. V was trimmed by 3 bases and J by 0 bases, leaving 9 bases between them.

The rearrangement joins TRBV19 to TRBJ1-1; TRBD1 aligns across 10 bases. Losses at the gene ends were 7 bases for V and 2 bases for J; bases not matched to a gene: 7. Germline CDR1 LNHDA, CDR2 SQIVND (reference sequence). The CDR3 spans 15 residues. For the CDR3, the DNA is TGTGCCAGTAAAGACAGGGGGCTGAGTAACACTGAAGCTTTCTTT. It encodes CASKDRGLSNTEAFF.

V is TRBV10-2 and J is TRBJ2-1; 10 bases fit TRBD2. The V gene's germline CDR1 is WSHSY and CDR2 SAAADI. V lost 4 bases, J lost 7 bases, and 10 bases stayed unmatched. The CDR3 consists of 16 residues. CDR3: CASSGLAGAKWNEQFF. The CDR3 bases are TGCGCCAGCAGTGGCCTAGCGGGAGCGAAGTGGAATGAGCAGTTCTTC.

The chain couples TRBV13 to TRBJ1-6, with 9 nucleotides matching TRBD1. Germline CDR1 PRHDT, CDR2 FYEKMQ (reference sequence). With 5 bases clipped from V and 12 bases from J, the junction kept 14 bases outside the gene matches. The CDR3 totals 16 residues. CDR3 amino acids: CASSPSQGDREGPLHF. CDR3 sequence (DNA): TGTGCCAGCAGCCCTAGTCAAGGGGACAGGGAGGGACCCCTCCACTTT.

V usage is TRBV5-4 and J usage is TRBJ1-1; 9 bases map to TRBD1. The V and J ends lost 5 bases and 4 bases, in that order; junction bases with no gene match: 6. Germline loops: CDR1 SGHNT, CDR2 YYREEE (reference sequence). The CDR3 runs 14 residues. The CDR3 here is CASRPGQGSTEAFF. CDR3 coding DNA: TGTGCCAGCAGGCCGGGACAGGGTTCCACTGAAGCTTTCTTT. Full variable domain (remainder filled in from reference TRBV5-4 and TRBJ1-1): ETGVTQSPTHLIKTRGQQVTLRCSSQSGHNTVSWYQQALGQGPQFIFQYYREEENGRGNFPPRFSGLQFPNYSSELNVNALELDDSALYLCASRPGQGSTEAFFGQGTRLTVV.

The CDR3 DNA follows: TGTGCCAGCAGCCAAGATCGGGTCGCCTCTGGAAACACCATATATTTT. It yields the protein CASSQDRVASGNTIYF. V usage is TRBV4-2 and J usage is TRBJ1-3; D ambiguous. The length of the CDR3 is 16 residues. Trimming took 0 bases from V and 0 from J, leaving 9 bases between them. In germline, CDR1 is LGHNA, CDR2 YNFKEQ.

Here the CDR3 DNA reads TGTGCCAGCAGCCAAGTAGACTCCACCGGGGAGCTGTTTTTT. Its protein is CASSQVDSTGELFF. This rearrangement joins TRBV4-2 to TRBJ2-2; D remains ambiguous. Germline V lookup: CDR1 LGHNA, CDR2 YNFKEQ. The CDR3 is 14 residues long. The V and J ends lost 1 base and 4 bases respectively, with 7 bases between them.

The chain links TRBV19 to TRBJ1-4; D is uncertain. Germline values: CDR1 LNHDA, CDR2 SQIVND (reference sequence). This CDR3 spans 16 amino acids. Deletions cut 0 bases from V and 0 bases from J, with 8 bases between. CDR3 in amino acids: CASSIDLGATNEKLFF. The CDR3 bases are TGTGCCAGTAGTATAGATCTCGGGGCAACTAATGAAAAACTGTTTTTT.

The J gene is TRBJ1-5, the V gene TRBV10-3; maybe TRBD1 (6 bases). The V and J ends lost 4 bases and 2 bases respectively, with 9 bases between them. CDR3 length equals 14 residues. Germline CDR1 and CDR2: ENHRY and SYGVKD. The CDR3 is CAISVSGGNQPQHF. The DNA for the CDR3 is TGTGCCATCAGTGTATCAGGGGGCAATCAGCCCCAGCATTTT.

The chain uses TRBV7-2 and TRBJ2-7; D possibly corresponds to TRBD2 (6 bases). From germline, CDR1 is SGHTA and CDR2 FQGNSA. V was cut by 2 bases and J by 4 bases, with 15 bases left in between. The CDR3 extends over 15 amino acids. The CDR3, as DNA: TGTGCCAGCAGCTTATCGGGAAAGGGAGGATACGAGCAGTACTTC. Amino acids: CASSLSGKGGYEQYF.